This TCR beta chain was obtained from a study of cytomegalovirus exposure and HLA in healthy donors. Findings and limits, study-wide: That first-cohort TCR clusters tended to co-occur in the roughly 120 validation repertoires was found in a later analysis.

Method: immunoSEQ multiplex PCR; TCRdb's copy keeps in-frame clones and lacks some. The repertoire holds roughly 80,000 clones, with about 93% as singletons. This clone came up once. No antigen is known for it. This CDR3 is 16 amino acids long. Germline V CDR1 and CDR2: SGHNT, YENEEA. V was trimmed by 4 bases and J by 4 bases, leaving 20 bases between them. Sequenced material: PBMCs. The clonotype originates from a woman between 18 and 30 years old in good health and CMV-seronegative. The gene calls are TRBV11-3 and TRBJ2-7, with D possibly TRBD2 on 6 matching bases. As DNA, the CDR3 is TGTGCCAGCAGCTCTAGGACCGGGGAGAGCGGGTACGAGCAGTACTTC. Translated, it gives CASSSRTGESGYEQYF.